The 26 T cell receptor beta chains presented below share a single source sample, sequenced in a study of OX40 agonist ivuxolimab in advanced cancers. Repertoires were generated with immunoSEQ multiplex PCR, while TCRdb's copy carries only in-frame clones and drops some. The sample contains some 70,000 clones, roughly 84% of which appear only once. The sample was CD4+ or CD8+ T cells sorted from blood, taken in a trial of the OX40 agonist ivuxolimab. The receptor source for this set is an adult with an advanced solid tumor such as melanoma, head and neck, liver or kidney cancer.

The table lists this clone with a count of one. The V call is TRBV7-6, the J call TRBJ2-5; the D is unclear. In germline, CDR1 is SGHVS, CDR2 FNYEAQ. Trimming removed 1 base from V and 2 bases from J, with 8 bases in between. CDR3 length equals 14 residues. For the CDR3, the DNA is TGTGCCAGCAGCTTAGGCGATTTACAAGAGACCCAGTACTTC. Translation: CASSLGDLQETQYF.

V and J are TRBV18 and TRBJ1-1; 7 bases map to TRBD1. V trimming: 6 bases; J trimming: 6 bases; junction bases outside the gene matches: 4. Germline-derived CDR1 and CDR2 are KGHSH and LQKENI. The CDR3 contains 12 residues. The CDR3 loop reads CASSPDRAEAFF. The CDR3, as DNA: TGTGCCAGCTCGCCTGACAGGGCTGAAGCTTTCTTT.

The V gene is TRBV9, the J gene TRBJ2-5; no firm D call. The better agreement between TRBJ2-7 and the DNA end casts doubt on the J call. The length of the CDR3 is 14 residues. The germline V gene encodes CDR1 SGDLS and CDR2 YYNGEE. In DNA form, the CDR3 reads TGTGCCAGCAGCCCAAGAGGCCGGTCCTACGAGCAGTACTTC. This translates into CASSPRGRSYEQYF.

In regard to this clone: One end of the junction does not line up with germline, which may come from a read error. The chain has TRBV7-7 and TRBJ2-1; 16 nucleotides line up with TRBD2. Germline values: CDR1 SSHAT, CDR2 FNYEAQ (reference sequence). This CDR3 contains 16 residues. CDR3 sequence: CASSQGTSGGAHEQFF. The CDR3, as DNA: TGTGCTAGCAGCCAGGGGACTAGCGGGGGGGCCCATGAGCAGTTCTTC. Full variable domain (remainder filled in from reference TRBV7-7 and TRBJ2-1): GAGVSQSPRYKVTKRGQDVTLRCDPISSHATLYWYQQALGQGPEFLTYFNYEAQPDKSGLPSDRFSAERPEGSISTLTIQRTEQRDSAMYRCASSQGTSGGAHEQFFGPGTRLTVL.

V gene TRBV11-3 combines with J gene TRBJ2-5; D is ambiguous. V lost 4 bases to trimming and J lost 7 bases, with 13 bases between them. This CDR3 region has 13 residues. In germline, CDR1 is SGHNT, CDR2 YENEEA. Here the CDR3 DNA reads TGTGCCAGCAGCTCGTCCAGTACTGGGACCCAGTACTTC. Translated: CASSSSSTGTQYF. Complete variable domain (other parts from reference TRBV11-3 and TRBJ2-5): EAGVVQSPRYKIIEKKQPVAFWCNPISGHNTLYWYLQNLGQGPELLIRYENEEAVDDSQLPKDRFSAERLKGVDSTLKIQPAELGDSAVYLCASSSSSTGTQYFGPGTRLLVL.

This chain connects TRBV18 to TRBJ2-7, with a possible D match to TRBD2 (5 bases). The CDR3 is 13 residues long. CDR1 KGHSH and CDR2 LQKENI come from the germline V gene. The V end was cut by 2 bases, the J end by 0 bases, with 5 bases between. The CDR3 is CASSPAGSYEQYF. The DNA for the CDR3 is TGTGCCAGCTCACCAGCGGGCTCCTACGAGCAGTACTTC. The entire variable domain, with the rest obtained from reference TRBV18 and TRBJ2-7, is as follows: NAGVMQNPRHLVRRRGQEARLRCSPMKGHSHVYWYRQLPEEGLKFMVYLQKENIIDESGMPKERFSAEFPKEGPSILRIQQVVRGDSAAYFCASSPAGSYEQYFGPGTRLTVT.

The chain employs TRBV15 and TRBJ1-3; D unclear. The CDR3 is made up of 15 amino acids. V shed 3 bases and J shed 2 bases, with 11 bases lying between them. The V gene's germline CDR1 is LNHNV and CDR2 YYDKDF (reference sequence). Here the CDR3 DNA reads TGTGCCACCAGCAGGATCGGGGAAACTGGAAACACCATATATTTT. As protein: CATSRIGETGNTIYF.

The rearrangement links TRBV7-8 to TRBJ2-5; TRBD2 is a possible D gene (5 bases). The CDR3 is 13 residues long. V shed 6 bases and J shed 6 bases, with 14 bases lying between them. The germline V gene encodes CDR1 SGHVS and CDR2 FQNEAQ. The CDR3 protein is CASRKEVGKTQYF. The CDR3 DNA follows: TGTGCCAGCAGAAAGGAGGTGGGGAAGACCCAGTACTTC. Complete variable domain (other parts from reference TRBV7-8 and TRBJ2-5): GAGVSQSPRYKVAKRGQDVALRCDPISGHVSLFWYQQALGQGPEFLTYFQNEAQLDKSGLPSDRFFAERPEGSVSTLKIQRTQQEDSAVYLCASRKEVGKTQYFGPGTRLLVL.

The V and J genes are TRBV18 and TRBJ1-1, with D possibly being TRBD1 (6 bases). V was trimmed by 2 bases and J by 0 bases, leaving 13 bases between them. Germline assignment: CDR1 KGHSH and CDR2 LQKENI. This CDR3 contains 16 residues. The CDR3 DNA reads as TGTGCCAGCTCACCAAGACAGGTCGTCATGAACACTGAAGCTTTCTTT. Translated, it gives CASSPRQVVMNTEAFF.

CDR3 nucleotides: TGTGCCAGCAGCTATTACACTGAAGCTTTCTTT. Protein product: CASSYYTEAFF. V is TRBV11-2 and J is TRBJ1-1; D gene ambiguous. The CDR3 covers 11 residues. Trimming shortened V by 4 bases and J by 3 bases, and 3 bases separated the two germline ends. Germline V gene lookup returns CDR1 SGHAT and CDR2 FQNNGV.

The chain links TRBV19 to TRBJ1-2; possible D gene TRBD1, 6 bases. The CDR3 totals 15 residues. The germline V gene encodes CDR1 LNHDA and CDR2 SQIVND (reference sequence). V lost 5 bases, J lost 2 bases, and 15 bases lay in between. CDR3 nucleotide sequence: TGTGCCAGTAGTTCAGGACAGTGGGGGAACTATGGCTACACCTTC. This sequence encodes CASSSGQWGNYGYTF.

The CDR3 reads CATSRAPLETQYF. The CDR3 region has the DNA TGTGCCACCAGCAGGGCCCCCCTTGAGACCCAGTACTTC. The chain couples TRBV15 to TRBJ2-5, with no clear D. The germline V gene encodes CDR1 LNHNV and CDR2 YYDKDF (reference sequence). The CDR3 contains 13 residues. V lost 3 bases, J lost 5 bases, and 10 bases lay in between.

The rearrangement uses TRBV5-1 and TRBJ2-3; 7 bases align to TRBD2. V shed 4 bases, J shed 2 bases, and the junction held 7 bases outside the gene matches. The length of the CDR3 is 15 residues. CDR1 is SGHRS and CDR2 is YFSETQ in the germline V gene. CDR3 sequence (DNA): TGCGCCAGCAGCGCAAGCGGGGAGCCCACAGATACGCAGTATTTT. Translation: CASSASGEPTDTQYF.

V and J are TRBV6-1 and TRBJ2-7; the D is unclear. Trimming stripped 5 bases from V and 5 bases from J, with 7 bases between. CDR1 and CDR2 (germline): MNHNS, SASEGT. The CDR3 contains 11 residues. The CDR3 here is CASSWNHEQYF. The CDR3 DNA reads as TGTGCCAGCAGTTGGAACCACGAGCAGTACTTC.

This clone showed up just once. J is TRBJ1-5 and V is TRBV29-1; TRBD1 matches 7 bases. Germline V CDR1 and CDR2: SQVTM, ANQGSEA. The V and J ends lost 4 bases and 7 bases, in that order; junction bases with no gene match: 7. CDR3 size: 13 residues. This chain's CDR3 is CSVGETGWQPQHF. CDR3 coding DNA: TGCAGCGTTGGTGAGACAGGGTGGCAGCCCCAGCATTTT.

The chain carries TRBV19 and TRBJ1-2, with TRBD1 identical over 9 bases. Germline values: CDR1 LNHDA, CDR2 SQIVND (reference sequence). Trimming cost V 3 bases and J 4 bases; bases outside gene matches: 3. CDR3 length equals 14 residues. The CDR3 sequence: CASSMGTGRYGYTF. The CDR3 DNA follows: TGTGCCAGTAGTATGGGGACAGGGCGCTATGGCTACACCTTC.

V gene TRBV20-1 combines with J gene TRBJ1-4; D not resolved. V lost 6 bases, J lost 8 bases, and 10 bases lay in between. CDR3 length: 11 amino acids. CDR1 and CDR2 from the germline V gene are DFQATT and SNEGSKA (reference sequence). This chain's CDR3 is CSANNREKLFF. Written as DNA, the CDR3 is TGCAGTGCCAACAACCGGGAAAAACTGTTTTTT.

As DNA, the CDR3 is TGTGCCAGCAGCAAACTAAGAGGGCCGACCACCGCGGGCAACCATGGCTACACCTTC. This sequence encodes CASSKLRGPTTAGNHGYTF. The rearrangement joins TRBV21-1 to TRBJ1-2. TRBV21-1 is reported as a pseudogene. This CDR3 region has 19 residues.

The chain joins TRBV10-1 to TRBJ2-2, with D uncertain. Trimming shortened V by 4 bases and J by 5 bases, and 8 bases separated the two germline ends. The CDR3 has 13 residues. Germline assignment: CDR1 WNHNN and CDR2 SYGVQD (reference sequence). CDR3 coding DNA: TGCGCCAGCAGTGGAAGGGTAACCGGGGAGCTGTTTTTT. Translating gives CASSGRVTGELFF.

The rearrangement links TRBV19 to TRBJ2-5; 11 bases map to TRBD1. V trimming: 2 bases; J trimming: 5 bases; junction bases outside the gene matches: 13. CDR1 and CDR2 from the germline V gene are LNHDA and SQIVND (reference sequence). The CDR3 extends over 18 amino acids. The CDR3 protein is CASSINPSGQGARETQYF. The CDR3 nucleotides are TGTGCCAGTAGTATAAACCCCTCCGGACAGGGGGCGCGGGAGACCCAGTACTTC.

The genes are TRBV7-9 and TRBJ1-1; the D gene is possibly TRBD1 (6 bases). Trimming removed 1 base at V and 4 bases at J, with 7 bases between. This CDR3 region has 13 residues. Germline V gene data show CDR1 as SEHNR and CDR2 as FQNEAQ (reference sequence). The CDR3 DNA reads as TGTGCCAGCAGCTTAGAACAGGGCACTGAAGCTTTCTTT. This gives the protein CASSLEQGTEAFF. The full variable domain, completed using reference TRBV7-9 and TRBJ1-1, is DTGVSQNPRHKITKRGQNVTFRCDPISEHNRLYWYRQTLGQGPEFLTYFQNEAQLEKSRLLSDRFSAERPKGSFSTLEIQRTEQGDSAMYLCASSLEQGTEAFFGQGTRLTVV.

Only one count was recorded for this clone. The chain joins TRBV5-1 to TRBJ1-2; TRBD1 matches 9 bases. The CDR3 loop spans 14 amino acids. The V segment lost 4 bases and the J segment 3 bases; nucleotides outside the gene matches: 4. CDR1 and CDR2 from the germline V gene are SGHRS and YFSETQ. Here the CDR3 DNA reads TGCGCCAGCAGCCTCAGACAGGGGGACTATGGCTACACCTTC. It codes for CASSLRQGDYGYTF.

The chain links TRBV11-3 to TRBJ2-1; 11 positions agree with TRBD1. Looked up from germline, CDR1 is SGHNT and CDR2 is YENEEA. The CDR3 loop spans 15 amino acids. Trimming at V came to 5 bases and at J to 6 bases, leaving 6 bases not matched to a gene. The CDR3 sequence is CASSQGGTGGNEQFF. The DNA of the CDR3 is TGTGCCAGCAGCCAAGGAGGGACAGGGGGCAATGAGCAGTTCTTC. Using reference TRBV11-3 and TRBJ2-1 for the parts outside the CDR3, the full variable domain is EAGVVQSPRYKIIEKKQPVAFWCNPISGHNTLYWYLQNLGQGPELLIRYENEEAVDDSQLPKDRFSAERLKGVDSTLKIQPAELGDSAVYLCASSQGGTGGNEQFFGPGTRLTVL.

The chain carries TRBV6-5 and TRBJ2-3, with a weak D call TRBD2 (7 bases). V lost 6 bases and J lost 4, with 17 bases in between. CDR1 MNHEY and CDR2 SVGAGI come from the germline V gene. This CDR3 spans 15 amino acids. CDR3 protein: CASRNRGAGADTQYF. DNA of the CDR3: TGTGCCAGCAGGAACCGGGGGGCGGGGGCAGATACGCAGTATTTT.

V gene TRBV18 combines with J gene TRBJ1-1; 10 bases line up with TRBD1. The CDR3 extends over 13 amino acids. J was trimmed by 9 bases and V by 6 bases; bases with no gene match: 7. Per the germline V gene, CDR1 is KGHSH and CDR2 is LQKENI. The CDR3 DNA reads as TGTGCCAGCTCCCGTGGACAGGGGGACCAAGCTTTCTTT. This translates into CASSRGQGDQAFF. Using reference TRBV18 and TRBJ1-1 for the parts outside the CDR3, the full variable domain is NAGVMQNPRHLVRRRGQEARLRCSPMKGHSHVYWYRQLPEEGLKFMVYLQKENIIDESGMPKERFSAEFPKEGPSILRIQQVVRGDSAAYFCASSRGQGDQAFFGQGTRLTVV.

This chain connects TRBV4-2 to TRBJ2-1, with 10 bases identical to TRBD2. After removal of 4 bases from V and 3 bases from J, the junction contained 6 bases not matched to a gene. Germline CDR1 reads LGHNA; CDR2 reads YNFKEQ. CDR3 length: 16 amino acids. CDR3 bases: TGTGCCAGCAGCCGAGAGCGGGGGGGCCTCTACAATGAGCAGTTCTTC. Translated: CASSRERGGLYNEQFF.